This T cell receptor (beta chain) was sequenced for a study of T cell repertoires in cytomegalovirus infection. As for the study in general: Through public TCR beta signatures, both CMV infection and matching HLA type were indicated. Study-wide results and limits: CMV-specific HLA-C-restricted TCR beta clonotypes dominated the ex vivo response.

A single record per CDR3 protein comes from TCRdb applying MiXCR to the reads. The sample yields 250,000 to 350,000 distinct CDR3 sequences, about a quarter seen once. Trimming pared 6 bases from V and 2 bases from J, leaving 25 bases between. Germline V lookup: CDR1 KGHSH, CDR2 LQKENI. CDR3 size: 18 residues. This clonotype was counted a few times. Its cognate antigen is unknown. The sequenced sample consisted of PBMCs. The J gene is TRBJ2-5, the V gene TRBV18, with D unresolved. This TCR came from a human donor in good health (CMV status not recorded). Some clones in this sample may be carry-over from other donors' samples. CDR3 loop: CASSPIPPPVGRQETQYF. The CDR3 DNA reads as TGTGCCAGCTCCCCGATACCCCCGCCCGTCGGTAGACAAGAGACCCAGTACTTC.